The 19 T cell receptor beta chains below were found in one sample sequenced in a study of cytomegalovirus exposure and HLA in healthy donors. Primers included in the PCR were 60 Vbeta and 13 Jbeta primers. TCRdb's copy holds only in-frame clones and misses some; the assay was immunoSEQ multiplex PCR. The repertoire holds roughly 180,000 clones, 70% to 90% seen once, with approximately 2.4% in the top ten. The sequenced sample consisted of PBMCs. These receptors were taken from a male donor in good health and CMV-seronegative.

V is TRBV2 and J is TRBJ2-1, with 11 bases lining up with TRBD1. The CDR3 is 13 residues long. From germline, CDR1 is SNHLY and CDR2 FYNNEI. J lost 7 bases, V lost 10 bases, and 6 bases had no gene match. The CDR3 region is CANGQGAWNEQFF. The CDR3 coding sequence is TGTGCCAACGGACAGGGGGCGTGGAATGAGCAGTTCTTC.

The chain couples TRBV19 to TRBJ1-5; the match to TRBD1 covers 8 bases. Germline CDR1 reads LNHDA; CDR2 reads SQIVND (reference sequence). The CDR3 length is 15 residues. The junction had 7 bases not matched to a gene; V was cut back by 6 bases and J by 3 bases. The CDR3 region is CASRADRGVNQPQHF. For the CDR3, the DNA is TGTGCCAGTAGAGCCGACAGGGGAGTCAATCAGCCCCAGCATTTT.

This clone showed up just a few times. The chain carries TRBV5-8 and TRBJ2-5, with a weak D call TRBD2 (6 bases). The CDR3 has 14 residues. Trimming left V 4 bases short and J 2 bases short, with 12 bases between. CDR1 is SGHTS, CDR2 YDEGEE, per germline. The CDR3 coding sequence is TGTGCCAGCAGCCGCGGGACGGTACAAGAGACCCAGTACTTC. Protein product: CASSRGTVQETQYF. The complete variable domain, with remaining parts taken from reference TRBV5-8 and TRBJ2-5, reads EAGVTQSPTHLIKTRGQQATLRCSPISGHTSVYWYQQALGLGLQFLLWYDEGEERNRGNFPPRFSGRQFPNYSSELNVNALELEDSALYLCASSRGTVQETQYFGPGTRLLVL.

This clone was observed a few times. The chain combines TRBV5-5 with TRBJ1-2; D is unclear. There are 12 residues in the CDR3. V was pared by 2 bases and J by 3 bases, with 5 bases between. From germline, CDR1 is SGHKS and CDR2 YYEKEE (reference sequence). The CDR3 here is CASSFQDYGYTF. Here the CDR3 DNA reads TGTGCCAGCAGCTTTCAGGACTATGGCTACACCTTC.

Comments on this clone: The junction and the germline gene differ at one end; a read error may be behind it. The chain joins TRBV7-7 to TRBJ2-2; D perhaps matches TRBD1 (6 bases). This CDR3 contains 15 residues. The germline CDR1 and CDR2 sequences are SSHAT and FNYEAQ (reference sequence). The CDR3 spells CASSPTRGGTGELFF. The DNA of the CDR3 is TGTGCTAGCAGCCCCACCAGGGGCGGAACCGGGGAGCTGTTTTTT.

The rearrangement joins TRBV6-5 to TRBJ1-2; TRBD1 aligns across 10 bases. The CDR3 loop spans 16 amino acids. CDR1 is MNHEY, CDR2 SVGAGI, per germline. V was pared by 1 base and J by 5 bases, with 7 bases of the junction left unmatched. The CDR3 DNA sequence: TGTGCCAGCAGTTACTTCCGGGACAGGGGAGTTTATGGCTACACCTTC. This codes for CASSYFRDRGVYGYTF.

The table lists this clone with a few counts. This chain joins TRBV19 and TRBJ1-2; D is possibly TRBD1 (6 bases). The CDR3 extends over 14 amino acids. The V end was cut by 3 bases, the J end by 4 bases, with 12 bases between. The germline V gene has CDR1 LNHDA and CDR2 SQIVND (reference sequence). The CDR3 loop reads CASSISRGGYGYTF. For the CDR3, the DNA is TGTGCCAGTAGTATTAGCAGGGGCGGCTATGGCTACACCTTC.

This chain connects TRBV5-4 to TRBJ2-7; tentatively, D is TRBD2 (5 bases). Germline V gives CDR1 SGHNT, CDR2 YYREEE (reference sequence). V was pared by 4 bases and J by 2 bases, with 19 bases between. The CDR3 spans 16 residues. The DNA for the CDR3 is TGTGCCAGCAGCCCAAGACCTAGCTTTAACACCTACGAGCAGTACTTC. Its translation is CASSPRPSFNTYEQYF. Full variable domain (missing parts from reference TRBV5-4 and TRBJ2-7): ETGVTQSPTHLIKTRGQQVTLRCSSQSGHNTVSWYQQALGQGPQFIFQYYREEENGRGNFPPRFSGLQFPNYSSELNVNALELDDSALYLCASSPRPSFNTYEQYFGPGTRLTVT.

The DNA of the CDR3 is TGTGCCAGCAGCAGTTTTAGCGGAGTTGCGAACACCGGGGAGCTGTTTTTT. Translated, it gives CASSSFSGVANTGELFF. The chain carries TRBV7-2 and TRBJ2-2, with D possibly being TRBD2 (6 bases). The length of the CDR3 is 17 residues. The V gene's germline CDR1 is SGHTA and CDR2 FQGNSA. V dropped 5 bases and J dropped 0 bases, with 16 bases sitting between them. Full variable domain (rest looked up from reference TRBV7-2 and TRBJ2-2): GAGVSQSPSNKVTEKGKDVELRCDPISGHTALYWYRQSLGQGLEFLIYFQGNSAPDKSGLPSDRFSAERTGGSVSTLTIQRTQQEDSAVYLCASSSFSGVANTGELFFGEGSRLTVL.

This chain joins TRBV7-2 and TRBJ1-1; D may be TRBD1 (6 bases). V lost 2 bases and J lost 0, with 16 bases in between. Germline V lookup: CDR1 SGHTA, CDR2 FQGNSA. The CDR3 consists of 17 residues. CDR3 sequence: CASSLSVSGVMNTEAFF. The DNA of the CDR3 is TGTGCCAGCAGCTTAAGTGTCTCAGGGGTGATGAACACTGAAGCTTTCTTT.

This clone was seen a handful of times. CDR3 amino acids: CASSKWRLATEAFF. The CDR3 coding sequence is TGTGCCAGCAGCAAATGGCGGTTGGCCACTGAAGCTTTCTTT. The genes are TRBV21-1 and TRBJ1-1. TRBV21-1 is a pseudogene. The CDR3 consists of 14 residues.

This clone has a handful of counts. The CDR3 reads CASSPGQIYGYTF. The CDR3 DNA reads TGTGCCAGCAGTCCCGGACAGATATATGGCTACACCTTC. This rearrangement joins TRBV28 to TRBJ1-2; TRBD1 might be the D (6 bases). V shed 5 bases and J shed 5 bases, with 12 bases lying between them. CDR1 MDHEN and CDR2 SYDVKM come from the germline V gene. CDR3 length: 13 amino acids.

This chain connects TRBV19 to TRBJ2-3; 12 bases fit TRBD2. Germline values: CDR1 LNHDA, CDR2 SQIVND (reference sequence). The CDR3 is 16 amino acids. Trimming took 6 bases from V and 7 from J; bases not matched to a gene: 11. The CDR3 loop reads CASSLSTSGSMNTQYF. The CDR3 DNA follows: TGTGCCAGTAGCCTCTCGACTAGCGGGAGTATGAATACGCAGTATTTT.

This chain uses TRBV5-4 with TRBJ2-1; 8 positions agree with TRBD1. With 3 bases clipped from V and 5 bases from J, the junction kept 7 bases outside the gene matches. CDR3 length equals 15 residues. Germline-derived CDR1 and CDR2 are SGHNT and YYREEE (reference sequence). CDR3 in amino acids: CASSSPGTGHNEQFF. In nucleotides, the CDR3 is TGTGCCAGCAGCTCGCCCGGGACAGGTCACAATGAGCAGTTCTTC.

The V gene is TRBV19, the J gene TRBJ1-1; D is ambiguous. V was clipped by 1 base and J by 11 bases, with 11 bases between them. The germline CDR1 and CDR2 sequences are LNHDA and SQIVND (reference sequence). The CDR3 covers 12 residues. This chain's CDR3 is CASSIAGMGAFF. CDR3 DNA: TGTGCCAGTAGTATAGCGGGAATGGGGGCTTTCTTT.

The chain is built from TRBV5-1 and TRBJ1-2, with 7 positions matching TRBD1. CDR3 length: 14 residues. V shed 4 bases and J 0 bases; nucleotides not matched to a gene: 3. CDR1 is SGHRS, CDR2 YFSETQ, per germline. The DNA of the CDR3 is TGCGCCAGCAGCCCGGACAGGACTAACTATGGCTACACCTTC. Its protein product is CASSPDRTNYGYTF.

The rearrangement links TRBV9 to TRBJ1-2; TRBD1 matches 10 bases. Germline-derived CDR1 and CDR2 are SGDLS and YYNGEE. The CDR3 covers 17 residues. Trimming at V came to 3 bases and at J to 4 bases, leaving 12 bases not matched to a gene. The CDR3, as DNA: TGTGCCAGCAGCGCCCGCGACAGGGGGCAGGGGGGCTATGGCTACACCTTC. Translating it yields CASSARDRGQGGYGYTF.

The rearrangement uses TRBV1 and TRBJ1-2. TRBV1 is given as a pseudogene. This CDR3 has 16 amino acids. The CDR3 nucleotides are TGCACCAGCAGCCGGTCCGGGGGGTGTAGTTGTGATGGCTACACCTTC. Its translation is CTSSRSGGCSCDGYTF.

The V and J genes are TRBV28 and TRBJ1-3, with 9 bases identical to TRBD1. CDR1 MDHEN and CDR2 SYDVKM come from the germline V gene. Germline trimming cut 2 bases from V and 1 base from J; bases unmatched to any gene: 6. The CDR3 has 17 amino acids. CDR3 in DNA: TGTGCCAGCAGTTTACCCTTCGACAGGGGGTCTGGAAACACCATATATTTT. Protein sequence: CASSLPFDRGSGNTIYF.